This entry features one T cell receptor beta chain sequence. The sample has other DNA sequences that encode this CDR3 too. Method: immunoSEQ multiplex PCR; TCRdb's copy keeps in-frame clones and lacks some. The sample shows 1,400,000 or so clones, around 98.5% of them seen only once. The data are from a study of shared clonotypes between healthy human individuals. Into CD45RA+ naive and CD45RA-negative memory subsets, the CD4+ cells were split. The sample consisted of naive CD4+ T cells sorted from blood. Documented subset: CD45RA+ positively selected. This TCR was recovered from a man in his thirties or forties in good health.

CDR3: CSVERDRGYNEQFF. The CDR3 nucleotides are TGCAGCGTTGAAAGGGACAGGGGTTACAATGAGCAGTTCTTC. The chain links TRBV29-1 to TRBJ2-1; 10 bases fit TRBD1. The V and J ends lost 2 bases and 4 bases, in that order; junction bases with no gene match: 2. CDR3 length: 14 amino acids. The germline V gene encodes CDR1 SQVTM and CDR2 ANQGSEA.